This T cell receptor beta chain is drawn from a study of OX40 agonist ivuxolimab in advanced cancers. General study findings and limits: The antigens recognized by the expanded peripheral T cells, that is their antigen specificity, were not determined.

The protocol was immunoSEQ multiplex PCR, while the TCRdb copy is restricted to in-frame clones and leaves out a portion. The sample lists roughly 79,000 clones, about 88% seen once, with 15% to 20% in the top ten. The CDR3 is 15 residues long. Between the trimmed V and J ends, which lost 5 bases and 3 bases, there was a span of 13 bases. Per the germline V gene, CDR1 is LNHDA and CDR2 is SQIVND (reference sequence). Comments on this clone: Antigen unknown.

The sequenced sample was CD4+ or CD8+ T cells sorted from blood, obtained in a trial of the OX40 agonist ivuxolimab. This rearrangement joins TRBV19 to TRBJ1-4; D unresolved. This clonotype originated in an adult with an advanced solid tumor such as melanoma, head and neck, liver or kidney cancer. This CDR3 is CASSVQRGANEKLFF. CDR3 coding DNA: TGTGCCAGTAGTGTTCAGCGGGGTGCTAATGAAAAACTGTTTTTT.